This T cell receptor (beta chain) is from a study of regulatory T cells in long-lasting Graves disease. Study context: Freshly diagnosed Graves' patients had used antithyroid drugs for under 3 months.

CDR3 regions were amplified by Arm-PCR using iRepertoire HTBI primers to build TCR beta libraries. TCRdb ran MiXCR on the multiplex PCR reads and lists one entry per CDR3 protein. The sample records some 600,000 distinct CDR3 sequences, more than 15% being singletons. Time point meaning: newly diagnosed GD, antithyroid drugs for less than 3 months. Construction of the TCR library relied on RNA isolated from PBMCs. American Thyroid Association guidelines defined Graves' disease diagnosis. This clonotype came up a few times. Trimming cost V 1 base and J 1 base; bases outside gene matches: 4. The germline V gene has CDR1 LGHNA and CDR2 YNFKEQ. CDR3 length: 15 residues. This sample also belongs to another study, concerning T cells in Graves' hyperthyroidism and ophthalmopathy.

The chain is built from TRBV4-2 and TRBJ2-7; 7 bases are a match to TRBD2. The specimen comprised peripheral blood mononuclear cells (PBMCs), sampled at new diagnosis, from a patient treated with antithyroid drugs. The clonotype was recovered from a man aged 18 to 35 with Graves disease. For the CDR3, the DNA is TGTGCCAGCAGCCAAGCTAGCGGAGGATCCTACGAGCAGTACTTC. Amino acid sequence: CASSQASGGSYEQYF.